The present TCR beta chain was sequenced within a study of cytomegalovirus exposure and HLA in healthy donors. With 60 Vbeta and 13 Jbeta primers, the PCR was carried out. Data came from immunoSEQ multiplex PCR; TCRdb stores just in-frame clones and leaves some out. The sample holds around 130,000 clones, approximately 82% seen once. The ends were cut back, 4 bases at V and 6 bases at J, with 15 bases in the middle. Germline loops: CDR1 WSHSY, CDR2 SAAADI. The CDR3 is 15 amino acids. Study-wide findings and caveats: HLA allele associations emerged for about 18,000 TCR beta sequences in a later analysis, at 0.05 false discovery rate. V- and J-gene trimming in TCR beta was tied to a missense DCLRE1C variant by an analysis performed later. The HLA-A and HLA-B alleles of most subjects were reportedly predicted accurately from TCR beta sequences. What a later analysis showed was that several of the most significant clusters appeared linked to common viral pathogens.

To note about this clone: As yet, its antigen is unknown.

The V call is TRBV10-2, the J call TRBJ2-2, with D possibly being TRBD2 (6 bases). The clonotype was recovered from a woman younger than 30 in good health and CMV-seropositive. The specimen sequenced was PBMCs. CDR3 protein: CASSASGSLPGELFF. The CDR3 DNA is TGCGCCAGCAGTGCATCCGGGAGCCTCCCCGGGGAGCTGTTTTTT.